Listed below are T cell receptor beta chains from one sample, sequenced in a study of early T cells in non-severe SARS-CoV-2 infection. TCRdb called the 5' RACE reads again in MiXCR, with one record for every CDR3 protein. The data show around 78,000 distinct CDR3 sequences, with over 13% seen just once and 3% to 3.5% held by the top ten. The sample was whole blood. Receptors originate from an adult who was a healthcare worker with PCR-confirmed SARS-CoV-2 infection or an uninfected control (not recorded which). CDR3s include the opening cysteine and the closing phenylalanine or tryptophan. D genes are given only for firm matches. Expanded clones are given a class, and other clones once, few, many or no size at all.

TRBJ2-6 | NA | TRBV14 | NA | TGTGCCAGCAGCCAAGGAGGGACTGGGGCCAACGTCCTGACTTTC | CASSQGGTGANVLTF
TRBJ2-1 | TRBD2 | TRBV7-8 | NA | TGTGCCAGCAGTCCTAGCGGCACCATATTCGATGAGCAGTTCTTC | CASSPSGTIFDEQFF
TRBJ2-7 | TRBD2 | TRBV28 | NA | TGTGCCAGCAGCACCGGGACTAACTACGAGCAGTACTTC | CASSTGTNYEQYF
TRBJ1-1 | TRBD1 | TRBV6-5 | NA | TGTGCCAGCACCGCCCTCGGTTCAAAGGACAGGAGGACTGAAGCTTTCTTT | CASTALGSKDRRTEAFF
TRBJ2-2 | NA | TRBV29-1 | many | TGCAGCGCAGACCTCCCCACCGGGGAGCTGTTTTTT | CSADLPTGELFF
TRBJ2-6 | TRBD1 | TRBV7-9 | many | TGTGCCAGCAGACCAAACAGGGGTCCGACTGGGGCCAACGTCCTGACTTTC | CASRPNRGPTGANVLTF
TRBJ2-1 | TRBD2 | TRBV3-1 | many | TGTGCCAGCAGTCATACTAGCGGCCCACCCCGCCGGGGGAATGAGCAGTTCTTC | CASSHTSGPPRRGNEQFF
TRBJ2-1 | NA | TRBV2 | few | TGTGCCAGCAGGAGGGACTCGAGCTCCTACAATGAGCAGTTCTTC | CASRRDSSSYNEQFF
TRBJ2-3 | NA | TRBV24-1 | NA | TGTGCCACCAGTGATACGATTACGCAGTATTTT | CATSDTITQYF
TRBJ1-5 | NA | TRBV2 | NA | TGTGCCAGCAGTGAATCGGCAGTCAATCAGCCCCAGCATTTT | CASSESAVNQPQHF
TRBJ2-1 | TRBD1 | TRBV12-3/TRBV12-4 | many | TGTGCCAGCAGTCCTCCAGGGGGCCCTTACAATGAGCAGTTCTTC | CASSPPGGPYNEQFF
TRBJ2-7 | TRBD2 | TRBV7-6 | NA | TGTGCCAGCAGCTCTCCGCTAAGCGGGAGATACGAGCAGTACTTC | CASSSPLSGRYEQYF
TRBJ2-7 | TRBD2 | TRBV2 | NA | TGTGCCAGCAGCCGGGACTACATGGTAGGTGAGCAGTACTTC | CASSRDYMVGEQYF
TRBJ1-6 | TRBD1 | TRBV6-5 | NA | TGTGCCAGCGGACCCGGGACAGGAAGTTCACCCCTCCACTTT | CASGPGTGSSPLHF
TRBJ2-6 | TRBD1 | TRBV18 | NA | TGTGCCAGCTCACCAAAACAGACAGGGTACGGGGCCAACGTCCTGACTTTC | CASSPKQTGYGANVLTF
TRBJ1-3 | TRBD1 | TRBV18 | many | TGTGCCAGCTCGTACACAGGGGCTGGAAACACCATATATTTT | CASSYTGAGNTIYF
TRBJ2-2 | NA | TRBV7-6 | few | TGTGCCACCTCCCGGGTCAGCGGGGAGCTGTTTTTT | CATSRVSGELFF
TRBJ2-5 | TRBD1 | TRBV11-2 | many | TGTGCCAGCAGCTTCCAGGGGGCAGAGACCCAGTACTTC | CASSFQGAETQYF
TRBJ2-3 | TRBD2 | TRBV10-2 | NA | TGCGCCAGCAAACAGACTAGCGGTAGCACAGATACGCAGTATTTT | CASKQTSGSTDTQYF
TRBJ2-4 | NA | TRBV9 | NA | TGTGCCAGCAGCGTCACTACAGGGGCGGGGTACATTCAGTACTTC | CASSVTTGAGYIQYF
TRBJ1-2 | NA | TRBV29-1 | NA | TGCAGCGTTGAAGAGTCCGGGGCGGTCTTC | CSVEESGAVF
TRBJ2-5 | NA | TRBV2 | NA | TGTGCCAGCAGTGAAATGACTAGTCAATTGCGGACCCAGTACTTC | CASSEMTSQLRTQYF
TRBJ1-4 | NA | TRBV19 | many | TGTGCCAGTAGTACTGGGGATGAAAAACTGTTTTTT | CASSTGDEKLFF
TRBJ1-6 | NA | TRBV6-6 | many | TGTGCTACCACGCTGGGTGGATATAATTCACCCCTCCACTTT | CATTLGGYNSPLHF
TRBJ2-1 | TRBD2 | TRBV13 | NA | TGTGCCAGCAGCTTAGGGATAGCGGGAGGGAACAATGAGCAGTTCTTC | CASSLGIAGGNNEQFF
TRBJ1-1 | NA | TRBV7-3 | NA | TGTGCCAGCAGCTTAACAGGCCACACTGAAGCTTTCTTT | CASSLTGHTEAFF
TRBJ1-1 | NA | TRBV12-5 | few | TGTGCTAGTGGTTTGGTATATGTCAGGAGCCACACTGAAGCTTTCTTT | CASGLVYVRSHTEAFF
TRBJ2-6 | TRBD1 | TRBV11-3 | few | TGTGCCAGCAGCTCACAGGGGGCCGGGGCCAACGTCCTGACTTTC | CASSSQGAGANVLTF
TRBJ2-5 | TRBD2 | TRBV7-9 | few | TGTGCCAGCAGCTTACGTCTAGCGGTGCACCAAGAGACCCAGTACTTC | CASSLRLAVHQETQYF
TRBJ2-6 | NA | TRBV6-2/TRBV6-3 | NA | TGTGCCAGCAGTCCGCCTTCTGGGGCCAACGTCCTGACTTTC | CASSPPSGANVLTF
TRBJ1-1 | NA | TRBV9 | NA | TGTGCCAGCAGCCCGAGGAGAGTGAACACTGAAGCTTTCTTT | CASSPRRVNTEAFF
TRBJ2-1 | TRBD2 | TRBV5-1 | few | TGCGCCAGCAGCTTGCGGGAGGGCCCTTACAATGAGCAGTTCTTC | CASSLREGPYNEQFF
TRBJ2-2 | NA | TRBV12-5 | few | TGTGCTAGTGGTTTGGGCAGACAGGATAGGGGGGAGCTGTTTTTT | CASGLGRQDRGELFF
TRBJ1-4 | NA | TRBV6-5 | few | TGTGCCAGCCGGCGGGTTGGCCGTGAAAAACTGTTTTTT | CASRRVGREKLFF
TRBJ1-4 | NA | TRBV7-9 | many | TGTGCCAGCAGCCGCTCAACCGCAACTAATGAAAAACTGTTTTTT | CASSRSTATNEKLFF
TRBJ2-5 | TRBD1 | TRBV11-2 | many | TGTGCCAGCAGCCCAACCCGGGACAGGGGGCAAGTCGGCCGGGAGACCCAGTACTTC | CASSPTRDRGQVGRETQYF
TRBJ2-7 | TRBD1 | TRBV11-2 | many | TGTGCCAGCAGCTTAGATCTCGCAGGGGGCTACGAGCAGTACTTC | CASSLDLAGGYEQYF
TRBJ2-1 | NA | TRBV6-5 | NA | TGTGCCAGCAGCCAGACTAGTTCCAATGAGCAGTTCTTC | CASSQTSSNEQFF
TRBJ1-5 | TRBD1 | TRBV20-1 | many | TGCAGTGCTAGAGATAGGACAGGGGCTCAGCCCCAGCATTTT | CSARDRTGAQPQHF
TRBJ2-7 | NA | TRBV7-2 | few | TGTGCCAGCAGCTTAATCCTCTACGAGCAGTACTTC | CASSLILYEQYF
TRBJ2-7 | NA | TRBV7-3 | few | TGTGCCAGCAGCTTACTGGGTCCCAGCTATTCCTACGAGCAGTACTTC | CASSLLGPSYSYEQYF
TRBJ2-3 | NA | TRBV3-1 | few | TGTGCCAGCAGCCAAGGGACACCGGGGGTGGATACGCAGTATTTT | CASSQGTPGVDTQYF
TRBJ1-1 | NA | TRBV12-3/TRBV12-4 | few | TGTGCCAGCAGTGGTCAGGGGCGGGGGACTGAAGCTTTCTTT | CASSGQGRGTEAFF
TRBJ2-7 | NA | TRBV11-2 | NA | TGTGCCAGCAGACAAGCCGGGAGCGGCGAGCAGTACTTC | CASRQAGSGEQYF
TRBJ1-1 | NA | TRBV11-2 | NA | TGTGCCAGCAGCAAGTCTAGGGGCACTGAAGCTTTCTTT | CASSKSRGTEAFF
TRBJ2-5 | NA | TRBV4-1 | NA | TGCGCCAGCAGCCAAGATACTGTAAGGGGGTTTGGGGAGACCCAGTACTTC | CASSQDTVRGFGETQYF
TRBJ2-5 | NA | TRBV9 | NA | TGTGCCAGCAGCGAGGGGGGGCGGACCCAAGAGACCCAGTACTTC | CASSEGGRTQETQYF
TRBJ2-2 | TRBD2 | TRBV7-6 | many | TGTGCCAGCAGGGACGGGACTAGCGGGAGGGACACCGGGGAGCTGTTTTTT | CASRDGTSGRDTGELFF